This TCR beta chain was identified during a study of T cell repertoires in cytomegalovirus infection. Study as a whole: The authors used CMV epitopes that were HLA-C-restricted (recently identified) and HLA-B-restricted (well studied). Matching HLA type, along with CMV infection, was indicated by public TCR beta signatures.

This clonotype was recorded many times. The antigen remains unidentified. The germline CDR1 and CDR2 sequences are SGHTA and FQGNSA. The CDR3 is made up of 14 amino acids. V lost 0 bases, J lost 3 bases, and 7 bases lay in between. TCRdb independently ran MiXCR on the reads; one entry per CDR3 protein. The sample holds approximately 350,000 distinct CDR3 sequences; approximately 30% are singletons and the top ten take about 13%. The chain joins TRBV7-2 to TRBJ2-3, with D uncertain. This TCR came from a human donor in good health (CMV status not recorded). Some clones in this sample may be carry-over from other donors' samples. This specimen consisted of cultured PBMCs, obtained from culture after CMV antigen stimulation. The CDR3 DNA is TGTGCCAGCAGCTTAGCCCCGACTACAGATACGCAGTATTTT. This sequence encodes CASSLAPTTDTQYF.